The next 24 T cell receptor beta chains were all read from a single sample in a study of beta chain features in type 1 diabetes. Findings of the study overall: Patients with Type 1 diabetes showed moderately but significantly shorter TCRB CDR3s in all four CD4+ subsets.

The antigens these receptors bind are not known. Isolated RNA was reverse transcribed in full, so expressed TCRB transcripts were sequenced. Produced via immunoSEQ multiplex PCR; TCRdb's table is partial and in-frame only. The sample has 120,000 to 150,000 clones, approximately 13% seen once. What was sequenced was central memory CD4+ T cells from blood. The receptors were sampled from a man younger than 35 with type 1 diabetes.

The chain is built from TRBV18 and TRBJ2-3, with TRBD1 as a possible D gene (5 bases). CDR3 length: 14 amino acids. The germline V gene encodes CDR1 KGHSH and CDR2 LQKENI. Deletions cut 4 bases from V and 4 bases from J, with 12 bases between. CDR3: CASSLASGSDTQYF. The CDR3 DNA reads as TGTGCCAGCTCACTGGCCTCAGGGTCAGATACGCAGTATTTT.

This clone has a handful of counts. This rearrangement joins TRBV2 to TRBJ2-1; D is ambiguous. V was trimmed by 3 bases and J by 9 bases, leaving 6 bases between them. The CDR3 runs to 11 residues. Per the germline V gene, CDR1 is SNHLY and CDR2 is FYNNEI. The DNA of the CDR3 is TGTGCCAGCAGTGACCCCGGTGAGCAGTTCTTC. The encoded protein is CASSDPGEQFF.

This rearrangement joins TRBV11-2 to TRBJ1-1, with TRBD1 identical over 9 bases. The CDR3 length is 14 residues. V trimming: 1 base; J trimming: 6 bases; junction bases outside the gene matches: 3. Germline CDR1 is SGHAT and CDR2 is FQNNGV. The chain's CDR3 is CASSLADRGAEAFF. In nucleotides, the CDR3 is TGTGCCAGCAGCTTAGCGGACAGGGGCGCTGAAGCTTTCTTT.

The J gene is TRBJ2-7, the V gene TRBV5-1; D may correspond to TRBD1 or TRBD2 (5 bases each). Germline values: CDR1 SGHRS, CDR2 YFSETQ. V dropped 4 bases and J dropped 4 bases, with 12 bases sitting between them. This CDR3 has 13 amino acids. The CDR3, as DNA: TGCGCCAGCAGCACAGGAGGTGGGTACGAGCAGTACTTC. Its translation is CASSTGGGYEQYF. Supplemented by reference TRBV5-1 and TRBJ2-7, the full variable domain reads KAGVTQTPRYLIKTRGQQVTLSCSPISGHRSVSWYQQTPGQGLQFLFEYFSETQRNKGNFPGRFSGRQFSNSRSEMNVSTLELGDSALYLCASSTGGGYEQYFGPGTRLTVT.

The chain employs TRBV2 and TRBJ2-7, with 8 nucleotides matching TRBD1. The length of the CDR3 is 14 residues. With 5 bases clipped from V and 7 bases from J, the junction kept 10 bases outside the gene matches. Germline CDR1 SNHLY, CDR2 FYNNEI. The DNA for the CDR3 is TGTGCCAGCAGTTCTAACAGGGGGAATAGTGAGCAGTACTTC. Translating gives CASSSNRGNSEQYF. The whole variable domain, remainder taken from reference TRBV2 and TRBJ2-7, is EPEVTQTPSHQVTQMGQEVILRCVPISNHLYFYWYRQILGQKVEFLVSFYNNEISEKSEIFDDQFSVERPDGSNFTLKIRSTKLEDSAMYFCASSSNRGNSEQYFGPGTRLTVT.

This chain links TRBV7-2 with TRBJ1-1; the match to TRBD1 covers 7 bases. The CDR3 runs to 14 residues. The germline V gene has CDR1 SGHTA and CDR2 FQGNSA. V was pared by 5 bases and J by 1 base, with 4 bases of the junction left unmatched. In DNA form, the CDR3 reads TGTGCCAGCAGCCCCTGGACAGGGAACACTGAAGCTTTCTTT. Protein: CASSPWTGNTEAFF.

This chain joins TRBV23-1 and TRBJ1-4; possible D gene TRBD1, 6 bases. TRBV23-1 is noted as an ORF with a role that remains uncertain. Trimming cost V 3 bases and J 0 bases, with 11 bases left between them. The CDR3 has 16 residues. The CDR3 sequence is CASSHGRGATNEKLFF. The CDR3 DNA follows: TGCGCCAGCAGTCATGGAAGGGGGGCAACTAATGAAAAACTGTTTTTT.

This clone was counted a few times. The chain uses TRBV7-9 and TRBJ1-1; a weak D match, TRBD1 (6 bases). CDR1 SEHNR and CDR2 FQNEAQ come from the germline V gene (reference sequence). V shed 1 base and J shed 4 bases, with 16 bases lying between them. The CDR3 runs 16 residues. The CDR3 reads CASSLESGTRGTEAFF. The CDR3, as DNA: TGTGCCAGCAGCTTAGAAAGCGGAACCAGGGGCACTGAAGCTTTCTTT.

The CDR3 coding sequence is TGTGCCAGCAGTCTCCGGGACATAGGCAATGAGCAGTTCTTC. Translated, it gives CASSLRDIGNEQFF. The V and J genes are TRBV27 and TRBJ2-1; perhaps TRBD1 as D (6 bases). Germline CDR1 and CDR2: MNHEY and SMNVEV (reference sequence). There are 14 residues in the CDR3. Trimming stripped 5 bases from V and 6 bases from J, with 14 bases between.

This clone appeared a few times. The J gene is TRBJ1-6, the V gene TRBV7-2; 9 nucleotides line up with TRBD1. There are 16 residues in the CDR3. Per the germline V gene, CDR1 is SGHTA and CDR2 is FQGNSA. V dropped 5 bases and J dropped 9; count of bases not matched to a gene: 11. CDR3 residues: CASSPETGTGSSPLHF. CDR3 in DNA: TGTGCCAGCAGCCCGGAAACCGGGACAGGGAGTTCACCCCTCCACTTT.

The rearrangement links TRBV7-9 to TRBJ2-1, with D possibly matching TRBD2 (5 bases). Germline CDR1 is SEHNR and CDR2 is FQNEAQ (reference sequence). The CDR3 is 11 amino acids. V lost 7 bases, J lost 8 bases, and 9 bases lay in between. As DNA, the CDR3 is TGTGCCAGCATGAGGGATCATGAGCAGTTCTTC. Residues: CASMRDHEQFF.

This chain links TRBV6-1 with TRBJ1-1; D is unclear. Germline V gene sequence: CDR1 MNHNS, CDR2 SASEGT. The CDR3 runs 13 residues. V was shortened by 4 bases and J by 8 bases, with 14 bases between the two germline ends. The CDR3 reads CASSVLRESEAFF. As DNA, the CDR3 is TGTGCCAGCAGTGTCCTACGGGAGTCCGAAGCTTTCTTT.

The rearrangement joins TRBV19 to TRBJ2-2, with D possibly called TRBD1 or TRBD2 (5 bases each). From germline, CDR1 is LNHDA and CDR2 SQIVND (reference sequence). CDR3 length equals 16 residues. V was cut by 1 base and J by 4 bases, with 13 bases left in between. The CDR3 nucleotides are TGTGCCAGTAGTATAGGAGGGGTATCGGGCACCGGGGAGCTGTTTTTT. It yields the protein CASSIGGVSGTGELFF.

This clone showed up just a few times. CDR3 nucleotides: TGTGCCACCAGCAGAGGGTCCGCAGGGGGAACTGAAGCTTTCTTT. It yields the protein CATSRGSAGGTEAFF. This chain connects TRBV15 to TRBJ1-1; 7 bases are a match to TRBD1. J was trimmed by 5 bases and V by 1 base; bases with no gene match: 7. The CDR3 is 15 residues long. Germline CDR1 and CDR2: LNHNV and YYDKDF (reference sequence). The full variable domain, completed using reference TRBV15 and TRBJ1-1, is DAMVIQNPRYQVTQFGKPVTLSCSQTLNHNVMYWYQQKSSQAPKLLFHYYDKDFNNEADTPDNFQSRRPNTSFCFLDIRSPGLGDTAMYLCATSRGSAGGTEAFFGQGTRLTVV.

This chain uses TRBV5-4 with TRBJ1-3; no clear D gene. CDR1 SGHNT and CDR2 YYREEE come from the germline V gene (reference sequence). The V end lost 0 bases, the J end lost 0 bases, and 10 bases lay between the germline ends. The CDR3 has 16 amino acids. This CDR3 is CASSLDLQSSGNTIYF. CDR3 bases: TGTGCCAGCAGCTTGGACCTGCAGAGCTCTGGAAACACCATATATTTT. Combining the CDR3 with reference TRBV5-4 and TRBJ1-3 gives the whole variable domain ETGVTQSPTHLIKTRGQQVTLRCSSQSGHNTVSWYQQALGQGPQFIFQYYREEENGRGNFPPRFSGLQFPNYSSELNVNALELDDSALYLCASSLDLQSSGNTIYFGEGSWLTVV.

This clone was observed at least ten times. The gene calls are TRBV5-1 and TRBJ2-3, with no clear D. The CDR3 covers 12 residues. Per the germline V gene, CDR1 is SGHRS and CDR2 is YFSETQ. The V gene lost 0 bases and the J gene lost 6 bases, with 5 bases spanning the gap. CDR3 in amino acids: CASSLAEDTQYF. The CDR3, as DNA: TGCGCCAGCAGCTTGGCCGAGGATACGCAGTATTTT.

This clone turned up a few times. This sequence joins TRBV5-4 and TRBJ2-7; 8 nucleotides align to TRBD1. Per the germline V gene, CDR1 is SGHNT and CDR2 is YYREEE (reference sequence). The CDR3 is made up of 15 amino acids. Unmatched junction bases numbered 8, after V lost 3 bases and J lost 3 bases. The CDR3 DNA is TGTGCCAGCAGCTCTGGACAGGGAGGAAACTACGAGCAGTACTTC. Protein sequence: CASSSGQGGNYEQYF.

This clone was observed a handful of times. V usage is TRBV27 and J usage is TRBJ1-1; possibly TRBD1 for D (5 bases). The ends were cut back, 3 bases at V and 4 bases at J, with 9 bases in the middle. The CDR3 is 13 amino acids. Germline V gene lookup returns CDR1 MNHEY and CDR2 SMNVEV (reference sequence). The DNA of the CDR3 is TGTGCCAGCAGTTTTGGGACTAGCACTGAAGCTTTCTTT. Translation: CASSFGTSTEAFF.

This clone was observed a few times. This chain uses TRBV30 with TRBJ1-2, with D possibly being TRBD1 (6 bases). The V end lost 0 bases, the J end lost 13 bases, and 12 bases lay between the germline ends. Germline CDR1 reads GTSNPN; CDR2 reads SVGIG (reference sequence). The CDR3 totals 11 residues. The DNA of the CDR3 is TGTGCCTGGAGTGTTGGGAAAGGGGGCACCTTC. The encoded protein is CAWSVGKGGTF.

There are a few counts of this clone. The rearrangement joins TRBV30 to TRBJ2-5, with TRBD2 as a possible D gene (5 bases). Germline V gene lookup returns CDR1 GTSNPN and CDR2 SVGIG (reference sequence). V lost 0 bases and J 2 bases, leaving 19 bases between the germline ends. The CDR3 is made up of 17 amino acids. For the CDR3, the DNA is TGTGCCTGGAGTGTGAGGAAGCGGCTACCCTATCAAGAGACCCAGTACTTC. It is translated as CAWSVRKRLPYQETQYF.

The gene calls are TRBV19 and TRBJ1-1; TRBD1 aligns across 9 bases. V shed 5 bases, J shed 3 bases, and the junction held 4 bases outside the gene matches. The CDR3 runs 14 residues. Germline-derived CDR1 and CDR2 are LNHDA and SQIVND (reference sequence). This chain's CDR3 is CASSAGTGYTEAFF. DNA of the CDR3: TGTGCCAGTAGTGCTGGGACAGGGTACACTGAAGCTTTCTTT.

The rearrangement uses TRBV29-1 and TRBJ1-1, with 10 bases fitting TRBD1. The ends lost 8 bases at V and 1 base at J; junction bases unmatched: 7. CDR1 SQVTM and CDR2 ANQGSEA come from the germline V gene. CDR3 length: 14 residues. The CDR3 bases are TGCAGCACTCGGACAGGGGGTACGAACACTGAAGCTTTCTTT. Protein sequence: CSTRTGGTNTEAFF.

The chain links TRBV7-8 to TRBJ1-4; tentatively, D is TRBD1 (5 bases). V was trimmed by 3 bases and J by 5 bases, leaving 13 bases between them. Germline CDR1 is SGHVS and CDR2 is FQNEAQ. This CDR3 comprises 15 residues. CDR3: CASSFRDQRNEKLFF. The CDR3 nucleotides read TGTGCCAGCAGCTTTAGGGACCAGAGGAATGAAAAACTGTTTTTT.

J is TRBJ2-3 and V is TRBV5-4, with D possibly being TRBD2 (5 bases). Germline CDR1 is SGHNT and CDR2 is YYREEE (reference sequence). V lost 7 bases, J lost 0 bases, and 18 bases lay in between. This CDR3 is built from 16 residues. CDR3 protein: CASWERAAASTDTQYF. CDR3 nucleotides: TGTGCCAGCTGGGAAAGGGCAGCGGCGAGCACAGATACGCAGTATTTT.